The clone carrying this T cell receptor (beta chain) has only a few counts. Repeated repertoire sampling spanned the course of chemoradiotherapy. TCRdb keeps only in-frame clones here, not all; method: immunoSEQ multiplex PCR. The sample carries a few thousand clones, roughly 94% recorded once. These data are taken from a study of chemoradiotherapy in HPV16-positive cancers. The CDR3 contains 13 residues. V lost 0 bases and J lost 1, with 3 bases in between. Germline V CDR1 and CDR2: SGHTA, FQGTGA. This receptor was taken from a human donor with HPV-associated anogenital cancer. The genes are TRBV7-3 and TRBJ1-1; no clear D gene. Specimen: tumor tissue, collected from a patient who underwent chemoradiotherapy. The CDR3 sequence: CASSLTPNTEAFF. The CDR3 bases are TGTGCCAGCAGCTTAACCCCGAACACTGAAGCTTTCTTT.